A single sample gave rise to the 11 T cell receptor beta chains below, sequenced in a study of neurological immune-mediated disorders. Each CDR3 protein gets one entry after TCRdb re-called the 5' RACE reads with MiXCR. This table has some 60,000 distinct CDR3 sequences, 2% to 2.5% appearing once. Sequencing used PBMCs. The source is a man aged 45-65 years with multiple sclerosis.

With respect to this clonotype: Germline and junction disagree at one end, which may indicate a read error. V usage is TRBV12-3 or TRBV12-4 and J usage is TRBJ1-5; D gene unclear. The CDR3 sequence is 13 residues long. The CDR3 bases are TGTGCCAGCAGTCCGAGGGCAAATCAACCCCAGCATTTT. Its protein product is CASSPRANQPQHF.

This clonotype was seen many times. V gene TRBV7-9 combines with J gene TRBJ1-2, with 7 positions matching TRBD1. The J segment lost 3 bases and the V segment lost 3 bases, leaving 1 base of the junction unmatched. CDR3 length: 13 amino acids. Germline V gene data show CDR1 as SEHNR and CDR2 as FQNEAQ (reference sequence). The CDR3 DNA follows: TGTGCCAGCAGCTTGGGACAGCACTATGGCTACACCTTC. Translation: CASSLGQHYGYTF. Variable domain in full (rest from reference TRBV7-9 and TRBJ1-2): DTGVSQNPRHKITKRGQNVTFRCDPISEHNRLYWYRQTLGQGPEFLTYFQNEAQLEKSRLLSDRFSAERPKGSFSTLEIQRTEQGDSAMYLCASSLGQHYGYTFGSGTRLTVV.

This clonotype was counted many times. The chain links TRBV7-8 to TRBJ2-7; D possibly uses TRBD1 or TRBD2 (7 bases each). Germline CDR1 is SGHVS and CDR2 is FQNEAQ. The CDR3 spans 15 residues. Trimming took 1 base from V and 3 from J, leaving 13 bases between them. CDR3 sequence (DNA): TGTGCCAGCAGCTTAGAGGGAGGGGGCCTCTACGAGCAGTACTTC. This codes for CASSLEGGGLYEQYF. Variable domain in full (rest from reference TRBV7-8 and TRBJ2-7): GAGVSQSPRYKVAKRGQDVALRCDPISGHVSLFWYQQALGQGPEFLTYFQNEAQLDKSGLPSDRFFAERPEGSVSTLKIQRTQQEDSAVYLCASSLEGGGLYEQYFGPGTRLTVT.

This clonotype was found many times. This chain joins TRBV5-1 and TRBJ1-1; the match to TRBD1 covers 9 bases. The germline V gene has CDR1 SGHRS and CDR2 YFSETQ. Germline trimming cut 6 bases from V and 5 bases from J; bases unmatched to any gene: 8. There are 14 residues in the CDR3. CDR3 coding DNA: TGCGCCAGCACCCTGTGGGACAGGGAGACTGAAGCTTTCTTT. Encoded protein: CASTLWDRETEAFF.

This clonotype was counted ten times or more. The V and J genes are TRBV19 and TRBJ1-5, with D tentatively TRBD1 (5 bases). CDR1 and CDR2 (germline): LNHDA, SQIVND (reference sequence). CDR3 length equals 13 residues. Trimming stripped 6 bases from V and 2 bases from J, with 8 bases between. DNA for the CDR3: TGTGCCAGTAGGTGGGACCGCAATCAGCCCCAGCATTTT. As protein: CASRWDRNQPQHF.

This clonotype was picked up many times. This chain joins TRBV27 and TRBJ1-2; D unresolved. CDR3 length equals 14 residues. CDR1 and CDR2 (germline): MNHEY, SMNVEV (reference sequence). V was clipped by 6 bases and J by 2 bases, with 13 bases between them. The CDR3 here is CASSPVLANYGYTF. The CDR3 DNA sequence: TGTGCCAGCAGCCCAGTGTTAGCCAACTATGGCTACACCTTC.

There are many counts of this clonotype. The CDR3: CASSQGTAGGRLFF. The DNA of the CDR3 is TGCGCCAGCAGCCAGGGGACAGCCGGGGGTAGACTGTTTTTT. This chain joins TRBV4-3 and TRBJ1-4; 7 bases align to TRBD1. The CDR3 runs to 14 residues. Germline V lookup: CDR1 LGHNA, CDR2 YSLEER. Unmatched junction bases numbered 11, after V lost 3 bases and J lost 13 bases.

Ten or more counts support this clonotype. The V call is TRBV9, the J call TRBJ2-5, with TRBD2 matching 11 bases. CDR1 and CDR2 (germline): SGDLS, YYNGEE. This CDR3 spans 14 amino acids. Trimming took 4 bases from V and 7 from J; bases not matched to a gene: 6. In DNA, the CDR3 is TGTGCCAGCAGCAAACTAGCGGGGGATGGGACCCAGTACTTC. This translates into CASSKLAGDGTQYF. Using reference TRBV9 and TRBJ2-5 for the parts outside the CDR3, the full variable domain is DSGVTQTPKHLITATGQRVTLRCSPRSGDLSVYWYQQSLDQGLQFLIQYYNGEERAKGNILERFSAQQFPDLHSELNLSSLELGDSALYFCASSKLAGDGTQYFGPGTRLLVL.

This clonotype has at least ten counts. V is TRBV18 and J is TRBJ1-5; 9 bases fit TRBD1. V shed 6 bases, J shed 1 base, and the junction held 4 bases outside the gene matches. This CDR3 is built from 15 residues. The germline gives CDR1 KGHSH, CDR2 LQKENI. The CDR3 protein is CASSLGQGSNQPQHF. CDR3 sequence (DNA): TGTGCCAGCTCCCTAGGACAGGGGAGCAATCAGCCCCAGCATTTT.

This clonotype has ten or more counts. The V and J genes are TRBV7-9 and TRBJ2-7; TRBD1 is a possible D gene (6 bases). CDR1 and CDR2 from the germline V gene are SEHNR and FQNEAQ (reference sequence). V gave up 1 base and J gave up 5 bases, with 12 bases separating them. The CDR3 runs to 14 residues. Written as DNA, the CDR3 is TGTGCCAGCAGCTTAGACAGGGCGTCCAACGAGCAGTACTTC. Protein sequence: CASSLDRASNEQYF.

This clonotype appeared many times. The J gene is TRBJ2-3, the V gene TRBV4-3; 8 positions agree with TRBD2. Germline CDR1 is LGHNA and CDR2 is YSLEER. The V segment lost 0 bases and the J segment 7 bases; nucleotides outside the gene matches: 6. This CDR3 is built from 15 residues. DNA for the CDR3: TGCGCCAGCAGCCAAGATACGGGGGGGCCTAATACGCAGTATTTT. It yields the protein CASSQDTGGPNTQYF.